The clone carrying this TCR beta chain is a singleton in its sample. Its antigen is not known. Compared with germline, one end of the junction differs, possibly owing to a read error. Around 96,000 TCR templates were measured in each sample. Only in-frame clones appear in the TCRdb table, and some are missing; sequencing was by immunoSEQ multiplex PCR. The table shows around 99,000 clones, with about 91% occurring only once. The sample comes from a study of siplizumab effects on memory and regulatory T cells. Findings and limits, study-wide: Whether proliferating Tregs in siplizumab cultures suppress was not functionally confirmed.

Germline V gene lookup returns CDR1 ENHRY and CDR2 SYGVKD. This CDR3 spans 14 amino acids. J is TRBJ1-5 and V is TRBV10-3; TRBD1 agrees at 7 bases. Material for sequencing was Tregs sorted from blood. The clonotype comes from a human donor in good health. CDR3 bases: TGTGCCATCAGTGAGCCCGGAGAGTGGACAGGACCCCTTTTT. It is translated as CAISEPGEWTGPLF.